The clone carrying this TCR beta chain was picked up a small number of times. The antigen is not known. The CDR3 runs 14 residues. After removal of 6 bases from V and 6 bases from J, the junction contained 0 bases not matched to a gene. The data originate from a study of early T cells in non-severe SARS-CoV-2 infection. Individual cDNA molecules were tagged with unique molecular identifiers, the study reported. TCRdb used MiXCR to reprocess the 5' RACE reads, holding one entry per CDR3 protein. The profile shows some 57,000 distinct CDR3 sequences, roughly 5.9% of them singletons. Study-wide findings and caveats: The study's VDJdb matching favored anti-spike CD8 responses and missed private and CD4 specificities.

J is TRBJ2-3 and V is TRBV12-3 or TRBV12-4; 16 bases are a match to TRBD2. This clonotype was obtained from an adult who was a healthcare worker with PCR-confirmed SARS-CoV-2 infection or an uninfected control (not recorded which). Input material: whole blood. The CDR3 reads CASRGLAGGDTQYF. In nucleotides, the CDR3 is TGTGCCAGCAGGGGACTAGCGGGGGGGGATACGCAGTATTTT.